The rows below give T cell receptor beta chains drawn from one sample of a study of vaccination and CD4 T cells after COVID-19. These receptors' antigens are unknown. TCRdb passed the PCR reads through MiXCR, listing each CDR3 protein once. The sample consists of about 17,000 distinct CDR3 sequences, around 43% of them appearing once. The source was CD4+ T cells from blood, cultured in vitro, collected before SARS-CoV-2 vaccination. These receptors originate from a human donor who received a COVID-19 vaccine. Both conserved end residues are part of each CDR3. Each record gives: D gene, clone size, V gene, J gene, CDR3 DNA, CDR3 protein. A D gene is named only where the DNA matches it firmly. The listing skips clone size in some rows; elsewhere it reads once, few, many or a size class.

D gene: TRBD2
clone size: .
V gene: TRBV5-1
J gene: TRBJ2-2
CDR3 DNA: TGCGCCAGCAGCAACCCTAGCGGGGGGGACACCGGGGAGCTGTTTTTT
CDR3 protein: CASSNPSGGDTGELFF

D gene: TRBD1
clone size: .
V gene: TRBV12-3/TRBV12-4
J gene: TRBJ1-1
CDR3 DNA: TGTGCCAGCAGTATGGGACAGGGCACTGAAGCTTTCTTT
CDR3 protein: CASSMGQGTEAFF

D gene: .
clone size: .
V gene: TRBV5-1
J gene: TRBJ2-3
CDR3 DNA: TGCGCCAGCAGCTTGAGCACTAGTGGCACAGATACGCAGTATTTT
CDR3 protein: CASSLSTSGTDTQYF

D gene: TRBD2
clone size: .
V gene: TRBV11-2
J gene: TRBJ2-1
CDR3 DNA: TGTGCCAGCAGCGTTAGCGGGGGGGCGAGTGAGCAGTTCTTC
CDR3 protein: CASSVSGGASEQFF

D gene: TRBD1
clone size: .
V gene: TRBV7-9
J gene: TRBJ2-1
CDR3 DNA: TGTGCCACCTCCCGGACAGGGAAATCCTACAATGAGCAGTTCTTC
CDR3 protein: CATSRTGKSYNEQFF

D gene: TRBD2
clone size: once
V gene: TRBV5-1
J gene: TRBJ2-7
CDR3 DNA: TGCGCCACCCGACTAGCGACTTCCTACGAGCAGTACTTC
CDR3 protein: CATRLATSYEQYF

D gene: .
clone size: few
V gene: TRBV30
J gene: TRBJ2-1
CDR3 DNA: TGTGCCTGGCAGTCGTACAATGAGCAGTTCTTC
CDR3 protein: CAWQSYNEQFF

D gene: TRBD1
clone size: .
V gene: TRBV6-5
J gene: TRBJ1-1
CDR3 DNA: TGTGCCAGCAGTTTCACAGGGGGCGCGGGCACTGAAGCTTTCTTT
CDR3 protein: CASSFTGGAGTEAFF

D gene: .
clone size: .
V gene: TRBV12-3/TRBV12-4
J gene: TRBJ2-2
CDR3 DNA: TGTGCCAGCAGACCCGGACAGCCGAACACCGGGGAGCTGTTTTTT
CDR3 protein: CASRPGQPNTGELFF

D gene: TRBD2
clone size: .
V gene: TRBV7-2
J gene: TRBJ2-3
CDR3 DNA: TGTGCCAGCAGCTTTGATGCGGGGGGGCGATCAGATACGCAGTATTTT
CDR3 protein: CASSFDAGGRSDTQYF

D gene: TRBD1
clone size: .
V gene: TRBV6-5
J gene: TRBJ1-1
CDR3 DNA: TGTGCCAGCAGTTACTCCAGGGACAGGGGGAACACTGAAGCTTTCTTT
CDR3 protein: CASSYSRDRGNTEAFF

D gene: TRBD1
clone size: .
V gene: TRBV5-4
J gene: TRBJ1-1
CDR3 DNA: TGTGCCAGCAGCAAAGGACAGGGGGTTTATTACACTGAAGCTTTCTTT
CDR3 protein: CASSKGQGVYYTEAFF

D gene: .
clone size: .
V gene: TRBV5-1
J gene: TRBJ2-3
CDR3 DNA: TGCGCCAGCAGCTTGGAGTTAAGAGGGGGGGAAAATACGCAGTATTTT
CDR3 protein: CASSLELRGGENTQYF

D gene: .
clone size: .
V gene: TRBV7-9
J gene: TRBJ1-2
CDR3 DNA: TGTGCCAGCAGCCGTGGCGGGGACCGAGGGGTGAGCTATGGCTACACCTTC
CDR3 protein: CASSRGGDRGVSYGYTF

D gene: TRBD1
clone size: .
V gene: TRBV2
J gene: TRBJ1-2
CDR3 DNA: TGTGCCAGCAGCACGGGACAGGGCCCCTATGGCTACACCTTC
CDR3 protein: CASSTGQGPYGYTF

D gene: .
clone size: few
V gene: TRBV19
J gene: TRBJ1-5
CDR3 DNA: TGTGCCAGTAAAAACGAGGAACACAGCAATCAGCCCCAGCATTTT
CDR3 protein: CASKNEEHSNQPQHF